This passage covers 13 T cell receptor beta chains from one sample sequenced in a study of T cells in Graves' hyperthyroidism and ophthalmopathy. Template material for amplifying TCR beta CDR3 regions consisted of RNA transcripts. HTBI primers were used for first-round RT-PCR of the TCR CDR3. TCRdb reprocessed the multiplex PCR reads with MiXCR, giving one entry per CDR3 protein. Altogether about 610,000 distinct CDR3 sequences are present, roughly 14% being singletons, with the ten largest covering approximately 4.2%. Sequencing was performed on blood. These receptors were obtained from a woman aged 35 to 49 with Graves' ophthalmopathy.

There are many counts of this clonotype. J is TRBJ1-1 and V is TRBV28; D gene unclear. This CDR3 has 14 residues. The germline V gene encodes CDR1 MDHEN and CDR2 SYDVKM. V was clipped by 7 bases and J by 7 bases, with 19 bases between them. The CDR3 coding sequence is TGTGCCAGCACCCCTAGTTCAGTAGTTAGTGAAGCTTTCTTT. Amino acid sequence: CASTPSSVVSEAFF.

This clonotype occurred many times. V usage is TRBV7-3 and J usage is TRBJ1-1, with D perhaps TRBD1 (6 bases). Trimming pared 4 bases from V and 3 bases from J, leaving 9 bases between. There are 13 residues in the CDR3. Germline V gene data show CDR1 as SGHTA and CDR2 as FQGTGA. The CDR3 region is CASSSRQDTEAFF. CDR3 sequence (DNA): TGTGCCAGCAGCTCACGACAGGACACTGAAGCTTTCTTT.

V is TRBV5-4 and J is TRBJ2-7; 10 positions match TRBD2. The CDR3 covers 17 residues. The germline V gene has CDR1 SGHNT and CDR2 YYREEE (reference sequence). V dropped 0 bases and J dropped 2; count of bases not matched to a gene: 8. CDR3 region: CASSLVVLAGRTYEQYF. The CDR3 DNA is TGTGCCAGCAGCTTGGTGGTACTAGCGGGACGCACCTACGAGCAGTACTTC.

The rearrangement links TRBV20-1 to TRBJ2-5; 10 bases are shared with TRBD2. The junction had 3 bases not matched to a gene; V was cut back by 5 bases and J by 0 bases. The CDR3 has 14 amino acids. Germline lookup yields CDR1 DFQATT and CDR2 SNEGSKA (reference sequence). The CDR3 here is CSAEAGGNQETQYF. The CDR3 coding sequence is TGCAGTGCTGAAGCGGGAGGGAACCAAGAGACCCAGTACTTC.

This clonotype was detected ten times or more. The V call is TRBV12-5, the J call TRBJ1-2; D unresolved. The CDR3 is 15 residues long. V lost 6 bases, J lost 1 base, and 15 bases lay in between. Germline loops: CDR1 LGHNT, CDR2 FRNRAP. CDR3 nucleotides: TGTGCTAGTGGCCGTGGAACCGCGGATAACTATGGCTACACCTTC. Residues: CASGRGTADNYGYTF.

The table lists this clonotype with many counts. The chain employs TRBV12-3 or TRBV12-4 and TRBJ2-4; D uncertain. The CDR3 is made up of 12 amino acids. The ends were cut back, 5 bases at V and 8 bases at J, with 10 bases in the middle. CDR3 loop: CASSPVRHIQYF. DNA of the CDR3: TGTGCCAGCAGTCCTGTTAGGCACATTCAGTACTTC.

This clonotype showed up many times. The CDR3 DNA is TGTGCCAGCAGTGATCGTCTCCGGGGGGGGGAGACCCAGTACTTC. Protein: CASSDRLRGGETQYF. This chain links TRBV28 with TRBJ2-5; 8 bases map to TRBD2. The CDR3 length is 15 residues. Germline-derived CDR1 and CDR2 are MDHEN and SYDVKM. J gave up 5 bases and V 5 bases, and 10 bases lay outside the gene matches.

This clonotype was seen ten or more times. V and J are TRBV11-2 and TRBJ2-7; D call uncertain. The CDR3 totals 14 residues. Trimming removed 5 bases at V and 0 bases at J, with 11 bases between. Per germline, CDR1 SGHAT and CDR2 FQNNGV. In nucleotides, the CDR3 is TGTGCCAGCAGCATAGGCCAGATCTCCTACGAGCAGTACTTC. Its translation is CASSIGQISYEQYF.

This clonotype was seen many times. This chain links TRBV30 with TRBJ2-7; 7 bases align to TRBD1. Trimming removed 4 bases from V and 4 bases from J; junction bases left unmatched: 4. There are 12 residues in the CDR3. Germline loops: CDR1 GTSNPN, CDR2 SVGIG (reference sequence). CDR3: CAWTYRGYEQYF. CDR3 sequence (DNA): TGTGCCTGGACGTACAGGGGTTACGAGCAGTACTTC. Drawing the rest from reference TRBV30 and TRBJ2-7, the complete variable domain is SQTIHQWPATLVQPVGSPLSLECTVEGTSNPNLYWYRQAAGRGLQLLFYSVGIGQISSEVPQNLSASRPQDRQFILSSKKLLLSDSGFYLCAWTYRGYEQYFGPGTRLTVT.

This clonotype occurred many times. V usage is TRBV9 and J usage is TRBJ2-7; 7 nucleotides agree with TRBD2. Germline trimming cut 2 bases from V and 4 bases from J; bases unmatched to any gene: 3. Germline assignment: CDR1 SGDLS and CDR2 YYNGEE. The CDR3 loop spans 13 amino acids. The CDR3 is CASSVGGSYEQYF. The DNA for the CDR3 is TGTGCCAGCAGCGTGGGCGGGAGTTACGAGCAGTACTTC.

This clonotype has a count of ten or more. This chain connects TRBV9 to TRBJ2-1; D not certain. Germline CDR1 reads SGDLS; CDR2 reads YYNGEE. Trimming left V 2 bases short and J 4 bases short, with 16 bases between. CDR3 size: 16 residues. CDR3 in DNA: TGTGCCAGCAGCGTTGAACCGGAGCTTAGATACAATGAGCAGTTCTTC. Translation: CASSVEPELRYNEQFF.

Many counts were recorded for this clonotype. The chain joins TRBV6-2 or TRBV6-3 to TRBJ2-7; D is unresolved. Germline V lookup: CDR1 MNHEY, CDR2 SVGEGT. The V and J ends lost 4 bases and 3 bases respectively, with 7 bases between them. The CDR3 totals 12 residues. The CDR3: CASSSQSYEQYF. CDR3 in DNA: TGTGCCAGCAGTTCCCAAAGCTACGAGCAGTACTTC.

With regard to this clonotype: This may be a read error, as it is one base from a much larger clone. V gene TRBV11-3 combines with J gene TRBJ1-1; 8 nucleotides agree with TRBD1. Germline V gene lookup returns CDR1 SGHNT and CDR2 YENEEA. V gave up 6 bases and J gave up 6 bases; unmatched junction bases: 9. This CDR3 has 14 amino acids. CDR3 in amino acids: CASRFQGASAEAFF. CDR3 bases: TGTGCCAGCAGGTTTCAGGGGGCATCTGCTGAAGCTTTCTTT.